This TCR beta chain was recovered during a study of T cells in Graves' hyperthyroidism and ophthalmopathy. Points from the study as a whole: The blood repertoire included most of the expanded thyroid clonotypes above 0.001.

Each person with ophthalmopathy scored at least 3 on the Clinical Activity Score, reached NOSPECS grade 4 or higher, and had been ill under 3 months. RNA transcripts yielded amplified TCR beta CDR3 regions. The HTBI primer set served for first-round RT-PCR of the TCR CDR3. One entry per CDR3 protein results from TCRdb running MiXCR on the multiplex PCR reads. Of about 640,000 distinct CDR3 sequences listed, about a fifth were seen once; the top ten hold around a third. With V trimmed by 4 bases and J by 3 bases, 11 bases remained unmatched. CDR1 and CDR2 (germline): MNHEY, SMNVEV (reference sequence). The CDR3 is made up of 16 amino acids. As concerns this clonotype: The antigen is undetermined.

Material: blood. The source of this sequence is a man aged 25-40 years with Graves' ophthalmopathy. The chain recombines TRBV27 with TRBJ2-7; TRBD2 agrees at 8 bases. CDR3 loop: CASSSRPGTRLYEQYF. The DNA of the CDR3 is TGTGCCAGCAGTTCGCGACCCGGGACTAGACTCTACGAGCAGTACTTC.